A selection of T cell receptor beta chains follows, all from one sample in a study of human T cells and chemical hapten exposure. TCRdb reprocessed the RACE reads via MiXCR and lists one record per CDR3 protein. Of 150,000 or so distinct CDR3 sequences in the sample, about 14% were seen once. The sequencing used whole blood, collected in connection with sensitization to the hapten diphenylcyclopropenone (DPC). These receptors came from a woman between 25 and 40 years old with alopecia areata. Some clones in this sample may be carry-over from other donors' samples. Both conserved end residues are part of each CDR3. Fields, in order: V gene, D gene, clone size, J gene, CDR3 protein, CDR3 DNA. The D gene is left open where the match is weak. Size tells how often a clone was seen (once, few, many) or the class of an expanded clone, and some rows leave it out.

TRBV6-5	.	few	TRBJ2-1	CASRRGHNEQFF	TGTGCCAGCAGGCGGGGGCACAATGAGCAGTTCTTC
TRBV29-1	TRBD1	.	TRBJ1-4	CSVGETGYSLELFF	TGCAGCGTTGGGGAGACAGGGTACTCCCTGGAACTGTTTTTT
TRBV6-5	TRBD2	.	TRBJ2-5	CASSYSGQKETQYF	TGTGCCAGCAGTTATAGCGGGCAGAAAGAGACCCAGTACTTC
TRBV27	.	many	TRBJ1-6	CASSLIQSSLVYNSPLHF	TGTGCCAGCAGTTTGATCCAATCAAGCTTAGTTTATAATTCACCCCTCCACTTT
TRBV6-2/TRBV6-3	TRBD1	many	TRBJ1-1	CASSYPGTGGDTEAFF	TGTGCCAGCAGTTACCCTGGGACAGGGGGTGACACTGAAGCTTTCTTT
TRBV5-6	.	.	TRBJ2-1	CASSRPGRTTFSYNEQFF	TGTGCCAGCAGCCGCCCCGGCAGGACAACTTTCTCCTACAATGAGCAGTTCTTC
TRBV5-6	.	.	TRBJ2-1	CASSALQGIAFGEQFF	TGTGCCAGCAGCGCATTACAGGGCATAGCCTTTGGTGAGCAGTTCTTC
TRBV7-2	.	few	TRBJ2-5	CASSGGGGETQYF	TGTGCCAGCAGCGGGGGTGGCGGGGAGACCCAGTACTTC
TRBV11-2	.	many	TRBJ1-4	CASSPSSTRANEKLFF	TGTGCCAGCAGCCCCTCATCGACAAGGGCTAATGAAAAACTGTTTTTT
TRBV7-6	.	.	TRBJ2-3	CASSLRDEFTDTQYF	TGTGCCAGCAGCCTCCGGGACGAGTTCACAGATACGCAGTATTTT
TRBV10-3	.	.	TRBJ2-3	CAIRAEARDTQYF	TGTGCCATCAGGGCAGAAGCTAGAGATACGCAGTATTTT
TRBV10-3	.	few	TRBJ1-1	CAIRDGGTEAFF	TGTGCCATCAGGGACGGGGGCACTGAAGCTTTCTTT
TRBV12-3/TRBV12-4	.	few	TRBJ2-3	CASSYWAGTDTQYF	TGTGCCAGCAGTTACTGGGCGGGCACAGATACGCAGTATTTT
TRBV4-3	.	.	TRBJ1-6	CASSQGPGPLHF	TGCGCCAGCAGCCAAGGTCCGGGACCCCTCCACTTT
TRBV28	.	few	TRBJ1-2	CASSLAGPLYGYTF	TGTGCCAGCAGTTTGGCAGGGCCGCTCTATGGCTACACCTTC
TRBV28	.	many	TRBJ2-2	CASRPRTNTGELFF	TGTGCCAGCAGACCCCGAACGAACACCGGGGAGCTGTTTTTT
TRBV29-1	.	.	TRBJ1-1	CSVDHLVLPEAFF	TGCAGCGTTGACCATCTTGTCCTACCTGAAGCTTTCTTT
TRBV15	TRBD1	.	TRBJ2-1	CATGSGQGLSSYNEQFF	TGTGCCACCGGCAGTGGACAGGGGCTAAGCTCCTACAATGAGCAGTTCTTC
TRBV27	.	.	TRBJ1-1	CASSFYRNTEAFF	TGTGCCAGCAGTTTCTACAGGAACACTGAAGCTTTCTTT
TRBV7-6	TRBD1	.	TRBJ2-3	CASSLGGQGRTDTQYF	TGTGCCAGCAGCTTAGGAGGACAGGGAAGGACAGATACGCAGTATTTT
TRBV7-2	TRBD1	few	TRBJ2-5	CASSSGTGDPRTQYF	TGTGCCAGCAGCTCCGGGACAGGGGACCCAAGAACCCAGTACTTC
TRBV7-2	.	few	TRBJ2-6	CASSLARGRSGANVLTF	TGTGCCAGCAGCTTAGCTAGAGGGCGCTCTGGGGCCAACGTCCTGACTTTC
TRBV7-3	.	.	TRBJ1-6	CASSLRPQGLNSPLHF	TGTGCCAGCAGCTTAAGGCCTCAGGGGCTTAATTCACCCCTCCACTTT
TRBV6-6	TRBD2	many	TRBJ2-3	CASRNRGGGTDTQYF	TGTGCCAGCAGAAACCGGGGGGGCGGCACAGATACGCAGTATTTT
TRBV4-1	.	few	TRBJ1-2	CASSQATGTLPGYTF	TGCGCCAGCAGCCAGGCAACCGGGACATTGCCCGGCTACACCTTC
TRBV2	TRBD1	.	TRBJ1-1	CASSPDRETEAFF	TGTGCCAGCAGCCCGGACAGGGAGACTGAAGCTTTCTTT
TRBV11-2	.	few	TRBJ2-7	CASSPGRATRSYEQYF	TGTGCCAGCAGCCCTGGGCGAGCGACCCGCTCCTACGAGCAGTACTTC
TRBV29-1	TRBD2	few	TRBJ2-1	CSVDSSGVINEQFF	TGCAGCGTTGATTCCAGCGGGGTTATAAATGAGCAGTTCTTC
TRBV7-3	TRBD1	many	TRBJ2-5	CASSLDRGPQETQYF	TGTGCCAGCAGCTTAGACAGGGGACCCCAAGAGACCCAGTACTTC
TRBV12-3/TRBV12-4	.	.	TRBJ1-2	CASSSYGTYGYTF	TGTGCCAGCAGTTCCTACGGGACCTATGGCTACACCTTC
TRBV9	.	many	TRBJ1-2	CASSGGGPSHYGYTF	TGTGCCAGCAGCGGAGGGGGTCCGTCCCACTATGGCTACACCTTC
TRBV27	.	few	TRBJ2-7	CASSLYTRDEQYF	TGTGCCAGCAGTTTATATACCAGGGACGAGCAGTACTTC
TRBV12-3/TRBV12-4	TRBD1	few	TRBJ1-1	CASTMDRASLGAFF	TGTGCCAGCACCATGGACAGGGCTTCTCTCGGAGCTTTCTTT
TRBV28	TRBD1	.	TRBJ1-2	CASDTGGYYGYTF	TGTGCCAGTGACACAGGGGGCTACTATGGCTACACCTTC
TRBV6-2/TRBV6-3	.	few	TRBJ1-5	CASSWPGERDQPQHF	TGTGCCAGCAGTTGGCCTGGGGAAAGAGATCAGCCCCAGCATTTT
TRBV4-1	.	few	TRBJ2-1	CASSHPLDNEQFF	TGCGCCAGCAGCCACCCATTAGACAATGAGCAGTTCTTC
TRBV5-1	.	.	TRBJ2-5	CASSPGPSGRETQYF	TGCGCCAGCAGCCCCGGTCCCAGCGGTAGGGAGACCCAGTACTTC
TRBV7-3	TRBD1	.	TRBJ2-7	CASSSRGGGLGEQYF	TGTGCCAGCAGCTCCCGAGGGGGCGGCCTCGGCGAGCAGTACTTC
TRBV9	.	few	TRBJ1-1	CASSVEKNTEAFF	TGTGCCAGCAGCGTAGAAAAAAACACTGAAGCTTTCTTT
TRBV12-3/TRBV12-4	TRBD2	.	TRBJ2-1	CASRGTSDNEQFF	TGTGCCAGCAGAGGGACTAGCGACAATGAGCAGTTCTTC
TRBV20-1	.	few	TRBJ2-5	CSASRTVQETQYF	TGCAGTGCTAGCAGGACAGTCCAAGAGACCCAGTACTTC
TRBV4-1	TRBD1	.	TRBJ2-7	CASSQDTGTGSYYEQYF	TGCGCCAGCAGCCAAGATACCGGGACAGGGAGTTACTACGAGCAGTACTTC
TRBV7-9	TRBD2	few	TRBJ2-5	CASSLVLGSLAGAETQYF	TGTGCCAGCAGCTTAGTTCTTGGAAGCCTAGCGGGAGCAGAGACCCAGTACTTC
TRBV28	.	many	TRBJ1-5	CASSHLSNQPQHF	TGTGCCAGCTCGCACCTTAGCAATCAGCCCCAGCATTTT
TRBV9	.	.	TRBJ2-3	CASSATGPQYF	TGTGCCAGCAGCGCCACAGGTCCGCAGTATTTT